This TCR beta chain is from a study of blood T cell repertoires in COVID-19. After removal of 3 bases from V and 2 bases from J, the junction contained 0 bases not matched to a gene. The CDR3 runs 13 residues. Generated by immunoSEQ multiplex PCR, the TCRdb table keeps only in-frame clones and is missing some. The table lists 59,000 or so clones, under 90% of them singletons. The clonotype was recovered from an elderly woman with active or convalescent COVID-19. What was sequenced was peripheral blood. V usage is TRBV12-3 or TRBV12-4 and J usage is TRBJ2-7; 8 bases line up with TRBD1. The CDR3 sequence: CASSLTGAYEQYF. The CDR3 DNA follows: TGTGCCAGCAGTTTGACAGGGGCCTACGAGCAGTACTTC.